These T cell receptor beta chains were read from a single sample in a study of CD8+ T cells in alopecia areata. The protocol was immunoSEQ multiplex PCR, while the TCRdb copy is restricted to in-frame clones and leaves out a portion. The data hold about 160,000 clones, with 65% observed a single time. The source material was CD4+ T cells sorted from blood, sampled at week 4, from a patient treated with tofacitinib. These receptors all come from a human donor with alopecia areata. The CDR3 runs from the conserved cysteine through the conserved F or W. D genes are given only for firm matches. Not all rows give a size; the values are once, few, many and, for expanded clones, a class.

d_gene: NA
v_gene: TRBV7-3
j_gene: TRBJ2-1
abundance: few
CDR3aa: CASSPGGAVYNEQFF
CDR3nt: TGTGCCAGCAGCCCTGGGGGGGCGGTCTACAATGAGCAGTTCTTC

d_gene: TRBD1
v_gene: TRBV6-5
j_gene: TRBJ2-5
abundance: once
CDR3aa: CASSYSEGGKTQYF
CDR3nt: TGTGCCAGCAGTTACTCGGAAGGGGGCAAGACCCAGTACTTC

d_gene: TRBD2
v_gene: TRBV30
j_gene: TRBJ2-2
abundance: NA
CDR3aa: CAWTDGRAGELFF
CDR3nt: TGTGCCTGGACCGATGGGAGGGCCGGGGAGCTGTTTTTT

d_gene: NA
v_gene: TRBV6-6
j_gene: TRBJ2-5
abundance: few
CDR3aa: CASSYFYQETQYF
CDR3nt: TGTGCCAGCAGTTACTTTTACCAAGAGACCCAGTACTTC

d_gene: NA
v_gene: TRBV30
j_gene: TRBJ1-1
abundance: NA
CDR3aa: CAWVLDGYTEAFF
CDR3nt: TGCGCCTGGGTTCTGGACGGGTACACTGAAGCTTTCTTT

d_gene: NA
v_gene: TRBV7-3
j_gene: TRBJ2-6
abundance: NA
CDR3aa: CASSLTGANVLTF
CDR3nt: TGTGCCAGCAGCTTAACTGGGGCCAACGTCCTGACTTTC

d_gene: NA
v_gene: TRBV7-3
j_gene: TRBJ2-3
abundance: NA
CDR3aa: CASSFGGSTDTQYF
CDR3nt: TGTGCCAGCAGCTTCGGCGGTAGCACAGATACGCAGTATTTT

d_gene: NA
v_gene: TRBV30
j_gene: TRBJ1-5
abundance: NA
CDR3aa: CAWSDRDQPQHF
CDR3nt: TGTGCCTGGAGTGACAGGGATCAGCCCCAGCATTTT

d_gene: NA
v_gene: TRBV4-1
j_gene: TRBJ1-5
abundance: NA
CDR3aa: CASSQTPSRHQPQHF
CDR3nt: TGCGCCAGCAGCCAAACCCCCTCAAGACATCAGCCCCAGCATTTT

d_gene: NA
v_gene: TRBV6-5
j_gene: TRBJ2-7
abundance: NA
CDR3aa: CASSYGGNYEQYF
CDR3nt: TGTGCCAGCAGTTACGGGGGTAACTACGAGCAGTACTTC

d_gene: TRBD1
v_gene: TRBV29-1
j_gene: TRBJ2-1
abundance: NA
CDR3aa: CSVRRGQGGYNEQFF
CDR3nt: TGCAGTGTAAGACGGGGACAGGGGGGCTACAATGAGCAGTTCTTC

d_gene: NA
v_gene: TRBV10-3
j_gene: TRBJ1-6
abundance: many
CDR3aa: CAISDAGPGSPLHF
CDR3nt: TGTGCCATCAGTGATGCGGGACCCGGCTCACCCCTCCACTTT

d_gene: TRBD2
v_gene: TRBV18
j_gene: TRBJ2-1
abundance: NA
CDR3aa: CASSQSGGRYNEQFF
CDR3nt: TGTGCCAGCTCACAAAGCGGGGGGCGGTACAATGAGCAGTTCTTC

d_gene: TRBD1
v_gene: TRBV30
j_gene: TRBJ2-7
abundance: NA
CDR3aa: CAWSVDRGRTEQYF
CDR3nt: TGTGCCTGGAGTGTGGACAGGGGGCGAACCGAGCAGTACTTC

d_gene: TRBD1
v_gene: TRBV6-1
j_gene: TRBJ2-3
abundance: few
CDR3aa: CASSANPGTGADTQYF
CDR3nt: TGTGCCAGCAGTGCAAATCCCGGGACAGGGGCAGATACGCAGTATTTT

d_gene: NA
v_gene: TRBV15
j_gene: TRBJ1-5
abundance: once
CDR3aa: CATSKNREMLVRPQHF
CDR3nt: TGTGCCACCAGCAAGAACAGGGAAATGCTCGTTCGGCCCCAGCATTTT

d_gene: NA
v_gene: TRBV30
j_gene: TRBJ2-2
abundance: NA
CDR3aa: CALGQGTGELFF
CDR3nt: TGTGCCTTGGGACAAGGCACCGGGGAGCTGTTTTTT

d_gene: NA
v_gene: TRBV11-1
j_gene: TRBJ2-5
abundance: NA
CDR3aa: CASSPQLEAVQETQYF
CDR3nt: TGTGCCAGCAGCCCCCAGCTAGAAGCGGTCCAAGAGACCCAGTACTTC

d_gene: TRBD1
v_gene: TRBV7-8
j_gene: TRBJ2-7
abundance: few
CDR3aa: CASSSYGTGPSEQYF
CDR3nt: TGTGCCAGCAGCTCCTATGGGACAGGCCCCTCCGAGCAGTACTTC

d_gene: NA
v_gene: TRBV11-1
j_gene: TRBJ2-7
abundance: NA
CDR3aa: CASSLFRGSYEQYF
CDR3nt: TGTGCCAGCAGCTTATTCAGGGGCTCCTACGAGCAGTACTTC

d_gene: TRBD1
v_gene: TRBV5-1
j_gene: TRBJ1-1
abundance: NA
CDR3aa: CASSRDIGQVNKAFF
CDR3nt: TGCGCCAGCAGCCGAGATATCGGACAGGTCAATAAAGCTTTCTTT

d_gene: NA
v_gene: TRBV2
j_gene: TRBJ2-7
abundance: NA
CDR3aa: CASSAEGQGEYEQYF
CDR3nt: TGTGCCAGCAGTGCCGAGGGTCAGGGAGAGTACGAGCAGTACTTC

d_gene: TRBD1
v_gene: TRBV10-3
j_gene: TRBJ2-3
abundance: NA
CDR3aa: CATARDRTDTQYF
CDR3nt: TGTGCCACCGCGAGGGACAGAACAGATACGCAGTATTTT

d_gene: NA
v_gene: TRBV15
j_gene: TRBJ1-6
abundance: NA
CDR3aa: CATSREVRGSPLHF
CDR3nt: TGTGCCACCAGCAGAGAGGTCAGGGGCTCACCCCTCCACTTT

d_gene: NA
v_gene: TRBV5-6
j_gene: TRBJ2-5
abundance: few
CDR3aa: CASSLFTETQYF
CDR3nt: TGTGCCAGCAGCTTGTTCACGGAGACCCAGTACTTC

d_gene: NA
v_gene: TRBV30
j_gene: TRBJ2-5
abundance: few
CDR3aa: CAWSGSVREETQYF
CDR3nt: TGTGCCTGGAGCGGTTCTGTGAGGGAAGAGACCCAGTACTTC

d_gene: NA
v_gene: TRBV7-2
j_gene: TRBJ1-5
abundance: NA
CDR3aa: CASSLGGSVHQPQHF
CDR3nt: TGTGCCAGCAGCTTAGGGGGCTCGGTCCATCAGCCCCAGCATTTT

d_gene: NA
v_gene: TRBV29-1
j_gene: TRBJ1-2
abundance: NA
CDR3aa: CSVRRGAGYTF
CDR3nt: TGCAGCGTGAGGCGGGGGGCTGGCTACACCTTC

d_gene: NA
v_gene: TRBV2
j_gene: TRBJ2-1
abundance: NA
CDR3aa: CASRAMGLYNEQFF
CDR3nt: TGTGCCAGCAGGGCTATGGGACTCTACAATGAGCAGTTCTTC

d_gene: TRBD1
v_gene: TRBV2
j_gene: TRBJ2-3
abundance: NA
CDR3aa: CASLGTGVDTQYF
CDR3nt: TGTGCCAGTCTCGGGACAGGGGTTGATACGCAGTATTTT

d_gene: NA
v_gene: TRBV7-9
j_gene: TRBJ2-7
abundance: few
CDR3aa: CASSFGDFLSSYEQYF
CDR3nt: TGTGCCAGCAGCTTCGGGGACTTCCTTAGCTCCTACGAGCAGTACTTC

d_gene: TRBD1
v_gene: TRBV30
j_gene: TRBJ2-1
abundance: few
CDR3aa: CASSGTGSNLARNEQFF
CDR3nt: TGTGCCTCCTCCGGGACAGGCTCTAACCTGGCGAGGAATGAGCAGTTCTTC

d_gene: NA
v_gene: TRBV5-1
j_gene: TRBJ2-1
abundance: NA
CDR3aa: CASSFNYNEQFF
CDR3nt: TGCGCCAGCAGCTTCAACTACAATGAGCAGTTCTTC